In this sample, the clone carrying this TCR beta chain turned up a few times. Its antigen is still unknown. Memory CD4+ cells were the fraction left after CD45RA+ naive selection. The sample originates from a study of shared clonotypes between healthy human individuals. The CDR3 covers 14 residues. CDR1 and CDR2 from the germline V gene are GTSNPN and SVGIG (reference sequence). Study-wide findings and caveats: Incomplete sequencing of sorted subsets was indicated by rarefaction despite large depth. With few donors, the genetic and exposure-history diversity represented was limited. Among the subsets, naive ones generally showed larger estimated richness than memory ones.

TCRdb's table, derived via immunoSEQ multiplex PCR, lists solely in-frame clones and lacks some. The sample has about a million clones; about 74% are singletons. Sequenced: memory CD4+ T cells sorted from blood. Described subset: CD45RA-negative fraction. V is TRBV30 and J is TRBJ2-5; 13 bases line up with TRBD2. The J call is doubtful: the DNA matches TRBJ2-7 better. This clonotype was obtained from a man between 18 and 29 years old in good health. CDR3 coding DNA: TGTGCCTGGAGGGGACTAGCGGGAAACTACGAGCAGTACTTC. Amino acids: CAWRGLAGNYEQYF.